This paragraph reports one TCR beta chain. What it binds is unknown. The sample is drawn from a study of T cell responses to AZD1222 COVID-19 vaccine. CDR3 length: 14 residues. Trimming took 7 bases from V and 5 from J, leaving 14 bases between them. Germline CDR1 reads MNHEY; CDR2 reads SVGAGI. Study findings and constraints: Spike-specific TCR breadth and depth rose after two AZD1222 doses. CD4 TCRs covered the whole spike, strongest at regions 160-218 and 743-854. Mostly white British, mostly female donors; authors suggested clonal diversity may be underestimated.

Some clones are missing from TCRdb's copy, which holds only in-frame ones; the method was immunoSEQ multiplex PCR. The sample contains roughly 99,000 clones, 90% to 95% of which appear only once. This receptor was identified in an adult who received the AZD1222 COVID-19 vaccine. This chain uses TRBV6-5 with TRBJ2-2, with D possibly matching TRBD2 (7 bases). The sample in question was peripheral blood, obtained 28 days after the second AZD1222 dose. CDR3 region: CASKRGGRTGELFF. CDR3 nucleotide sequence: TGTGCCAGCAAAAGGGGGGGGCGGACCGGGGAGCTGTTTTTT.